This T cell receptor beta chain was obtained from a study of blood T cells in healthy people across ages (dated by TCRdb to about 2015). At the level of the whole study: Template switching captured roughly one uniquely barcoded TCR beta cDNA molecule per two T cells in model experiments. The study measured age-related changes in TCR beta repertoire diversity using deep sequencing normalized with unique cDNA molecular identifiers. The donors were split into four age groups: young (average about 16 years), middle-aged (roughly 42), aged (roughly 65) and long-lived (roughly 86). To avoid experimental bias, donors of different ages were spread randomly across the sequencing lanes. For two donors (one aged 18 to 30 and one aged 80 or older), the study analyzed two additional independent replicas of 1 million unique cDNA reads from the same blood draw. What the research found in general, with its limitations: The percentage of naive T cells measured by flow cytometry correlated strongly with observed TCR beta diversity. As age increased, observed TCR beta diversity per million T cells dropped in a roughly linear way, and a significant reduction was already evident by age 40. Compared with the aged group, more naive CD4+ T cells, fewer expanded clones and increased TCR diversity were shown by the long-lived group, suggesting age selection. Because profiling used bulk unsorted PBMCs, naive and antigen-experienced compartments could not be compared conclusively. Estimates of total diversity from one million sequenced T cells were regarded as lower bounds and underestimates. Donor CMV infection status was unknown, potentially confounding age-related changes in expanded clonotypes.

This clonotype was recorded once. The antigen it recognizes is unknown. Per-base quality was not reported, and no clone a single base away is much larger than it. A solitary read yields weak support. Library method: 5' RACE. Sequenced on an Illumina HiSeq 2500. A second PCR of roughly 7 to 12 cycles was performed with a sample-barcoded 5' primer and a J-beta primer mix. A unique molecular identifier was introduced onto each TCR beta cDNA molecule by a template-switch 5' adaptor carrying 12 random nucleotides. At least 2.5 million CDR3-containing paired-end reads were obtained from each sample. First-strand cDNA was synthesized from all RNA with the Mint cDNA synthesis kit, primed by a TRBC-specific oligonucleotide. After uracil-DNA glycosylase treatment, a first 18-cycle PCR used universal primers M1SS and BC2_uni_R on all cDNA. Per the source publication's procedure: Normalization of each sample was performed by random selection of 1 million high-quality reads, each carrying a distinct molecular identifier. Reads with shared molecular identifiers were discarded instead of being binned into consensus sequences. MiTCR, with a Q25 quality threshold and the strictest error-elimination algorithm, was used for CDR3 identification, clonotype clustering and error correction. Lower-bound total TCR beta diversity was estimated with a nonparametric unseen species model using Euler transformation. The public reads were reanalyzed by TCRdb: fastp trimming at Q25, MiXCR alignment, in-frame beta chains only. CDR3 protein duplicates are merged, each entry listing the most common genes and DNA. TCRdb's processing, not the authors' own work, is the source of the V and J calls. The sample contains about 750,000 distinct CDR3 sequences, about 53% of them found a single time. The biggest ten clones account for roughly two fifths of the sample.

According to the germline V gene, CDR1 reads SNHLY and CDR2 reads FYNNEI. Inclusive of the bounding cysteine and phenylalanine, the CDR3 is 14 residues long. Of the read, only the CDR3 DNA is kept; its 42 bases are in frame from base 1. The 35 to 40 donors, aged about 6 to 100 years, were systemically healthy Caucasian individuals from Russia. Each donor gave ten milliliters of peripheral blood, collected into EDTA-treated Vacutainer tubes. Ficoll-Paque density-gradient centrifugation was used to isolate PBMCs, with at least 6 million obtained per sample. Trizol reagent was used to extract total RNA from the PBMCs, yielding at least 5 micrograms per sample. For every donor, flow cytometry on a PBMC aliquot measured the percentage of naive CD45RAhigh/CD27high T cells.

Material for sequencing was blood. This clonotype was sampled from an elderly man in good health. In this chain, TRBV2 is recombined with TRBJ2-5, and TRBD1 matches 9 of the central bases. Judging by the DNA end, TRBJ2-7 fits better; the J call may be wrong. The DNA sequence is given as TGTGCCAGCAGTCCTAGGGACAGGGAATACGAGCAGTACTTC. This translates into CASSPRDREYEQYF.